This is a list of T cell receptor beta chains from one sample in a study of cytotoxic CD8 clonotypes in ibrutinib-treated CLL. Some clones are missing from TCRdb's copy, which holds only in-frame ones; the method was immunoSEQ multiplex PCR. The sample lists roughly 300,000 clones; 65% to 85% were seen once. The source was PBMCs, collected at disease progression, from a patient treated with ibrutinib. Receptors originate from a human donor with chronic lymphocytic leukemia. Each CDR3 is given with its conserved first and last residue. D genes are given only for firm matches. Clone size appears in some rows only: once, few, many, or a class for an expanded clone.

CDR3 length	V gene	J gene	clone size	D gene	CDR3 protein	CDR3 DNA
11	TRBV11-2	TRBJ2-1	.	.	CASSRTDEQFF	TGTGCCAGCAGCAGAACAGATGAGCAGTTCTTC
15	TRBV5-1	TRBJ1-2	.	.	CASRPTGGLGYGYTF	TGCGCCAGCAGACCCACGGGGGGCCTGGGGTATGGCTACACCTTC
11	TRBV29-1	TRBJ2-7	few	.	CSAGRSYEQYF	TGCAGCGCGGGCCGCTCCTACGAGCAGTACTTC
14	TRBV11-2	TRBJ2-7	.	TRBD2	CASSQTLAVDEQYF	TGTGCCAGCAGTCAAACTCTAGCGGTCGACGAGCAGTACTTC
16	TRBV25-1	TRBJ1-6	.	.	CASSDPRGADNSPLHF	TGTGCCAGCAGTGACCCGCGAGGGGCTGACAATTCACCCCTCCACTTT
14	TRBV7-3	TRBJ2-7	.	TRBD2	CASSLTAGANEQYF	TGTGCCAGCAGCTTAACGGCGGGAGCAAACGAGCAGTACTTC
16	TRBV11-2	TRBJ2-1	.	TRBD2	CASSLVGSGGGNEQFF	TGTGCCAGCAGCTTAGTTGGTAGCGGGGGGGGTAATGAGCAGTTCTTC
14	TRBV11-2	TRBJ2-7	few	.	CASSLDAGTYEQYF	TGTGCCAGCAGCTTAGACGCAGGTACCTACGAGCAGTACTTC
15	TRBV6-5	TRBJ1-5	.	TRBD1	CASSAHRGLNQPQHF	TGTGCCAGCAGCGCTCACAGGGGGCTAAATCAGCCCCAGCATTTT
12	TRBV15	TRBJ2-7	.	.	CATSRERGWQYF	TGTGCCACCAGCAGAGAAAGGGGATGGCAGTACTTC
13	TRBV10-3	TRBJ2-7	once	.	CAISPGTAYEQYF	TGTGCCATCAGTCCGGGGACCGCTTACGAGCAGTACTTC
14	TRBV15	TRBJ2-1	.	.	CATQIPGAYNEQFF	TGTGCCACCCAAATCCCGGGGGCGTACAATGAGCAGTTCTTC
12	TRBV29-1	TRBJ1-1	.	.	CSVHNNQQGAFF	TGCAGCGTCCACAATAATCAACAAGGAGCTTTCTTT
15	TRBV12-5	TRBJ2-1	.	TRBD1	CASGFRQGPYNEQFF	TGTGCTAGTGGTTTTCGACAGGGACCATACAATGAGCAGTTCTTC
15	TRBV18	TRBJ1-2	.	.	CASSPGYDGFYGYTF	TGTGCCAGCTCACCTGGCTATGACGGATTCTATGGCTACACCTTC
14	TRBV19	TRBJ1-1	.	.	CASSIEGGRAEAFF	TGTGCCAGTAGTATAGAGGGGGGGCGGGCTGAAGCTTTCTTT
14	TRBV6-6	TRBJ2-1	.	.	CASNHLWGTPEQFF	TGTGCCAGCAACCACCTCTGGGGGACCCCCGAGCAGTTCTTC
18	TRBV7-6	TRBJ2-2	.	TRBD2	CASSLVVAGVLGTGELFF	TGTGCCAGCAGCTTAGTAGTAGCGGGAGTATTGGGCACCGGGGAGCTGTTTTTT
13	TRBV9	TRBJ1-2	.	.	CASLGEPFYGYTF	TGTGCCTCTCTAGGGGAACCCTTCTATGGCTACACCTTC
14	TRBV6-5	TRBJ2-7	.	TRBD2	CASTSLGGAGEQYF	TGTGCCAGCACCTCCCTCGGGGGGGCCGGCGAGCAGTACTTC
18	TRBV5-1	TRBJ1-2	.	TRBD1	CASRPRPGTGTGSYGYTF	TGCGCCAGCAGACCTCGTCCCGGGACAGGGACAGGATCCTATGGCTACACCTTC
14	TRBV5-6	TRBJ2-7	.	TRBD2	CASSSSGSSYEQYF	TGTGCCAGCAGCTCTAGCGGGAGCTCCTACGAGCAGTACTTC
14	TRBV6-1	TRBJ2-7	.	.	CASRGQTFLHEQYF	TGTGCCAGCAGAGGACAGACCTTCCTCCACGAGCAGTACTTC
15	TRBV18	TRBJ2-6	once	TRBD1	CASSPRQGSPDVLTF	TGTGCCAGCTCACCCCGACAGGGGAGTCCTGACGTCCTGACTTTC
16	TRBV9	TRBJ2-2	.	TRBD2	CASSVSGGATTGELFF	TGTGCCAGCAGCGTTAGCGGGGGGGCCACCACCGGGGAGCTGTTTTTT
14	TRBV4-1	TRBJ2-7	.	TRBD2	CASSPGLAINEQYF	TGCGCCAGCAGCCCCGGACTAGCAATCAACGAGCAGTACTTC
15	TRBV5-6	TRBJ2-4	.	.	CASSSQTGTMAIQYF	TGTGCCAGCAGCTCACAAACCGGGACGATGGCCATTCAGTACTTC
13	TRBV7-2	TRBJ2-5	.	.	CASSWEYQETQYF	TGTGCCAGCAGCTGGGAGTACCAAGAGACCCAGTACTTC
18	TRBV5-6	TRBJ1-2	.	.	CASSLEGRMEWANYGYTF	TGTGCCAGCAGCTTGGAGGGCAGGATGGAGTGGGCCAACTATGGCTACACCTTC
14	TRBV2	TRBJ1-2	.	.	CASSDRGVGYGYTF	TGTGCCAGCAGTGACCGGGGGGTAGGGTATGGCTACACCTTC
14	TRBV5-4	TRBJ2-5	.	.	CASSLVAGEETQYF	TGTGCCAGCAGCTTGGTGGCAGGGGAAGAGACCCAGTACTTC
19	TRBV11-2	TRBJ2-6	.	.	CASSLEGAGSLSGANVLTF	TGTGCCAGCAGCTTAGAAGGAGCGGGTTCCCTCTCTGGGGCCAACGTCCTGACTTTC
16	TRBV4-1	TRBJ2-7	.	.	CASSHFPDRSSYEQYF	TGCGCCAGCAGCCACTTCCCGGACCGGAGCTCCTACGAGCAGTACTTC
14	TRBV6-1	TRBJ2-7	.	.	CASSRDLAGREQYF	TGTGCCAGCAGTAGGGACCTAGCCGGGCGGGAGCAGTACTTC
15	TRBV7-8	TRBJ2-1	.	.	CASSLARYAGGEQFF	TGTGCCAGCAGCTTAGCTAGATACGCGGGCGGTGAGCAGTTCTTC
14	TRBV6-1	TRBJ2-7	.	.	CASSEGWSSYEQYF	TGTGCCAGCAGTGAAGGGTGGAGCTCCTACGAGCAGTACTTC
13	TRBV14	TRBJ2-7	.	TRBD1	CASSQLGQGHQYF	TGTGCCAGCAGCCAATTAGGACAGGGCCATCAGTACTTC
10	TRBV20-1	TRBJ1-5	.	.	CSATAEPQHF	TGCAGTGCTACGGCAGAGCCCCAGCATTTT
13	TRBV28	TRBJ1-1	once	.	CASSLGLNTEAFF	TGTGCCAGCAGCCTTGGCCTGAACACTGAAGCTTTCTTT
15	TRBV5-1	TRBJ2-4	.	TRBD1	CASSDYRGVKNIQYF	TGCGCCAGCAGCGATTACAGGGGTGTCAAAAACATTCAGTACTTC
14	TRBV18	TRBJ1-1	.	TRBD1	CASSSNRGGTEAFF	TGTGCCAGCTCATCCAACAGGGGAGGCACTGAAGCTTTCTTT
15	TRBV4-1	TRBJ1-6	.	.	CASSQRGLGNSPLHF	TGCGCCAGCAGCCAGCGAGGGCTAGGGAATTCACCCCTCCACTTT
16	TRBV6-5	TRBJ1-2	few	TRBD1	CASSYVQTGKRGGYTF	TGTGCCAGCAGTTACGTACAGACAGGGAAGAGGGGTGGCTACACCTTC
16	TRBV2	TRBJ2-1	.	.	CASMDPGTYLYNEQFF	TGTGCCAGCATGGATCCCGGGACCTATCTCTACAATGAGCAGTTCTTC
14	TRBV4-1	TRBJ1-2	few	.	CASSQAGANYGYTF	TGCGCCAGCAGCCAAGCAGGGGCTAACTATGGCTACACCTTC
13	TRBV21-1	TRBJ2-7	few	.	CASNRTDPYEQYF	TGTGCCAGCAATAGGACAGACCCCTACGAGCAGTACTTC
15	TRBV7-2	TRBJ2-2	.	.	CASSYSWSPSRELFF	TGTGCCAGCAGCTATAGCTGGTCTCCGTCCCGGGAGCTGTTTTTT
16	TRBV5-1	TRBJ2-1	.	.	CASSWGPQDSYNEQFF	TGCGCCAGCAGCTGGGGTCCGCAGGATTCCTACAATGAGCAGTTCTTC
15	TRBV28	TRBJ2-3	.	.	CASHSAAKGTDTQYF	TGTGCCAGCCATAGCGCGGCGAAAGGCACAGATACGCAGTATTTT